These T cell receptor beta chains were read from a single sample in a study of T-cell memory formation after mild COVID-19. A single record per CDR3 protein comes from TCRdb applying MiXCR to the 5' RACE reads. The sample carries about 190,000 distinct CDR3 sequences, 27% recorded once. The source material was PBMCs or a T cell subset sorted from them (not recorded which). These receptors came from an adult woman who had mild COVID-19 (a few samples of this study predate the infection). Cell type and time point are not known. CDR3s include the opening cysteine and the closing phenylalanine or tryptophan. The D gene is left open where the match is weak. A row's size may be missing; if present it is once, few, many or a size class.

TGCGCCAGCAGCTTGGGGGGACAGGACCTGAACACTGAAGCTTTCTTT	CASSLGGQDLNTEAFF	-	TRBD1	TRBV5-1	TRBJ1-1
TGCGCCAGCAGCTCGACAGGGAGCGGCACTGAAGCTTTCTTT	CASSSTGSGTEAFF	few	TRBD1	TRBV5-1	TRBJ1-1
TGTGCCAGCAGCCCCCTAGCCGGGACAGGGGGAGTTGAGCAGTTCTTC	CASSPLAGTGGVEQFF	few	TRBD1	TRBV7-7	TRBJ2-1
TGTGCCAGTAGTCCGGGACAGGGTCTACCCTATGGCTACACCTTC	CASSPGQGLPYGYTF	once	TRBD1	TRBV19	TRBJ1-2
TGTGCCACCAGCAGGGGACTTCCCTACGAGCAGTACTTC	CATSRGLPYEQYF	few	-	TRBV15	TRBJ2-7
TGCGCCAGCACCTTCCGGGGCCATGATGAGCAGTTCTTC	CASTFRGHDEQFF	-	-	TRBV5-1	TRBJ2-1
TGCGCCAGCAGCCAAGGGGGGCACGGCAATTCACCCCTCCACTTT	CASSQGGHGNSPLHF	few	-	TRBV4-1	TRBJ1-6
TGTGCCAGCAGCTTGGCGGGTAACGGAGAAAAACTGTTTTTT	CASSLAGNGEKLFF	-	-	TRBV7-9	TRBJ1-4
TGTGCCAGCAGCTTAGGGGATTTGGGGGGCCCGGAGACCCAGTACTTC	CASSLGDLGGPETQYF	-	-	TRBV7-2	TRBJ2-5
TGTGCCAGTAGTCCCTTCCAGGGACTAGCGGGGGCCTACAATGAGCAGTTCTTC	CASSPFQGLAGAYNEQFF	-	TRBD2	TRBV19	TRBJ2-1
TGCAGCGTTGCGGCCGCCGAACCCAGTTTGAAGTACTTC	CSVAAAEPSLKYF	-	-	TRBV29-1	TRBJ2-5
TGTGCCAGCAGCTCAGCCGACAGATCTGAAGCTTTCTTT	CASSSADRSEAFF	few	-	TRBV7-3	TRBJ1-1
TGCGCCAGCAGCTCCTACTACAATGAGCAGTTCTTC	CASSSYYNEQFF	few	-	TRBV5-1	TRBJ2-1
TGTGCCAGTAGTATTAATAGGCCTGAAGCTTTCTTT	CASSINRPEAFF	few	-	TRBV19	TRBJ1-1
TGTGCCAGCAGCTTAACGAGAAATACGCAGTATTTT	CASSLTRNTQYF	-	-	TRBV7-2	TRBJ2-3
TGTGCCAGCTCACCAAGCGGCCCATCCTACGAGCAGTACTTC	CASSPSGPSYEQYF	few	-	TRBV18	TRBJ2-7
TGTGCCAGCAGCTTCGGAGGGTCCTACGAGCAGTACTTC	CASSFGGSYEQYF	many	-	TRBV7-9	TRBJ2-7
TGTGCCAGCAGTTCCCTGGACAGGGGTCCAGATACGCAGTATTTT	CASSSLDRGPDTQYF	-	TRBD1	TRBV6-5	TRBJ2-3
TGTGCCAGCAGGGCCCACAGGGACCCCTACGAGCAGTACTTC	CASRAHRDPYEQYF	-	-	TRBV2	TRBJ2-7
TGTGCTAGCAGCCTAGGGGCAGGCGGTTATCAAGAGACCCAGTACTTC	CASSLGAGGYQETQYF	-	-	TRBV7-7	TRBJ2-5
TGTGCCAGCAGCCAAGGGGCCTTAGGCAATCAGCCCCAGCATTTT	CASSQGALGNQPQHF	-	-	TRBV7-2	TRBJ1-5
TGTGCCAGCTCACCACTAGCGGGGGGGCCAAACGAGCAGTACTTC	CASSPLAGGPNEQYF	few	TRBD2	TRBV18	TRBJ2-7
TGTGCCAGCAGCGTAGGAGGGGACTCATACAATGAGCAGTTCTTC	CASSVGGDSYNEQFF	-	-	TRBV9	TRBJ2-1
TGTGCCAGCAGCCCTTCTCCACATGAAAAACTGTTTTTT	CASSPSPHEKLFF	-	-	TRBV12-3/TRBV12-4	TRBJ1-4
TGTGCCAGCAGCTTACATCAGGCCCTCTCGTCCTATGGCTACACCTTC	CASSLHQALSSYGYTF	few	-	TRBV5-5	TRBJ1-2
TGTGCCAGCGGACTAGCGGAAGAGACCCAGTACTTC	CASGLAEETQYF	few	TRBD2	TRBV6-6	TRBJ2-5
TGTGCCAGCAGCTTTTTTGCCGGGACAGGCTACAATGAGCAGTTCTTC	CASSFFAGTGYNEQFF	few	TRBD1	TRBV5-6	TRBJ2-1